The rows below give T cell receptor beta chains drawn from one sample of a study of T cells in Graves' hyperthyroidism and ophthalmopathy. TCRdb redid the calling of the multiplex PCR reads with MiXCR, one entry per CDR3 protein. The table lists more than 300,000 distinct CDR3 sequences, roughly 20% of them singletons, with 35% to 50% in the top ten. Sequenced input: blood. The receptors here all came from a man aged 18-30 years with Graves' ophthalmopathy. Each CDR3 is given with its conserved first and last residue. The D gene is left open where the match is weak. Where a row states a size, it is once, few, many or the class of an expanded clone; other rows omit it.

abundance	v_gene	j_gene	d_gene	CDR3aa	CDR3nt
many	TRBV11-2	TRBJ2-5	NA	CASSLSVQTQETQYF	TGTGCCAGCAGCTTATCGGTACAGACCCAAGAGACCCAGTACTTC
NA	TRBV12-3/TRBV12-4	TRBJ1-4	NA	CASSGQALNEKLFF	TGTGCCAGCAGTGGGCAGGCGTTAAATGAAAAACTGTTTTTT
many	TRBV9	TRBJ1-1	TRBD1	CASSVGQGENTEAFF	TGTGCCAGCAGCGTTGGACAGGGGGAGAACACTGAAGCTTTCTTT
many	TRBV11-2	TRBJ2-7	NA	CASSLVEAYEQYF	TGTGCCAGCAGCTTAGTGGAGGCTTACGAGCAGTACTTC
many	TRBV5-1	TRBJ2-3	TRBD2	CASSPSGGAADTQYF	TGCGCCAGCAGCCCCAGCGGGGGGGCCGCAGATACGCAGTATTTT
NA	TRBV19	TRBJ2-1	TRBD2	CASRTEGLAGDSSYNEQFF	TGTGCCAGTAGGACTGAGGGGCTAGCGGGTGATTCCTCCTACAATGAGCAGTTCTTC
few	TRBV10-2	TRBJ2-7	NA	CASSEAKVLPRSSYEQYF	TGCGCCAGCAGTGAGGCTAAGGTTCTACCGCGGTCGTCCTACGAGCAGTACTTC
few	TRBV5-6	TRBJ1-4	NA	CASSLRGLKEKLFF	TGTGCCAGCAGCTTGAGGGGACTCAAGGAAAAACTGTTTTTT
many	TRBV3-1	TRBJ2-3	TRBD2	CASSWTSGTTDTQYF	TGTGCCAGCAGCTGGACTAGCGGGACGACAGATACGCAGTATTTT
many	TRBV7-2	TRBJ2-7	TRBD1	CASSLPGQVFYEQYF	TGTGCCAGCAGTCTTCCGGGACAGGTTTTTTACGAGCAGTACTTC
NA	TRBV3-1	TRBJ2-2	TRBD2	CASSRYGSGGDTGELFF	TGTGCCAGCAGTCGCTATGGGAGCGGGGGGGACACCGGGGAGCTGTTTTTT
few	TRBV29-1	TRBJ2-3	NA	CSVEGIEKPYSTDTQYF	TGCAGCGTTGAAGGTATCGAGAAGCCTTACTCCACAGATACGCAGTATTTT
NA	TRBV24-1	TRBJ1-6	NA	CATSAGGIFQSPLHF	TGTGCCACCAGTGCGGGAGGGATCTTCCAGTCACCCCTCCACTTT
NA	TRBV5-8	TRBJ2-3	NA	CASITRGTDTQYF	TGTGCCAGCATAACCAGGGGCACAGATACGCAGTATTTT
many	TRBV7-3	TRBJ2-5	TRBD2	CASSLRAPGLAVQETQYF	TGTGCCAGCAGCTTACGGGCCCCGGGACTAGCGGTCCAAGAGACCCAGTACTTC
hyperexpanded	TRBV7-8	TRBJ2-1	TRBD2	CASSLASLAGEQFF	TGTGCCAGCAGCTTAGCAAGTTTAGCGGGTGAGCAGTTCTTC
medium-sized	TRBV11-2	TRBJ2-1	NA	CASSFVHEQFF	TGTGCCAGCAGCTTCGTCCATGAGCAGTTCTTC
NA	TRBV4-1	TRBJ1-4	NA	CASSPSGPNEKLFF	TGCGCCAGCAGCCCTTCGGGCCCTAATGAAAAACTGTTTTTT
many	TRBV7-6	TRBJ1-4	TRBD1	CASSGDGTGNEKLFF	TGTGCCAGCAGCGGTGATGGGACAGGCAACGAAAAACTGTTTTTT
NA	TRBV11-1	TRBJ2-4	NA	CASSLVYGAKNIQYF	TGTGCCAGCAGCTTAGTTTATGGAGCCAAAAACATTCAGTACTTC
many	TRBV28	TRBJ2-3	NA	CASTSPPTDTQYF	TGTGCCAGCACCTCGCCCCCCACAGATACGCAGTATTTT
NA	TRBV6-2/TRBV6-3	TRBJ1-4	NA	CASSSQGTYEKLFF	TGTGCCAGCAGTTCACAGGGTACATATGAAAAACTGTTTTTT
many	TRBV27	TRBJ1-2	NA	CASSSGRGTYANYGYTF	TGTGCCAGCAGTTCCGGACGGGGGACTTATGCTAACTATGGCTACACCTTC
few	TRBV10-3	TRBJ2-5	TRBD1	CAIRGDRVRETQYF	TGTGCCATCAGGGGGGACAGGGTGAGAGAGACCCAGTACTTC
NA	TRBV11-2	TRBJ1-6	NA	CASSSSGSSYNSPLHF	TGTGCCAGCAGCTCCTCAGGGAGCTCCTATAATTCACCCCTCCACTTT
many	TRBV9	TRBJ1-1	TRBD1	CASSAGQGARTEAFF	TGTGCCAGCAGCGCGGGTCAGGGGGCGCGGACTGAAGCTTTCTTT
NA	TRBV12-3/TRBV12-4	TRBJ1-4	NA	CASRPGEGEKLFF	TGTGCCAGCAGGCCAGGGGAGGGGGAAAAACTGTTTTTT
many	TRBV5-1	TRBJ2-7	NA	CASRGDISYEQYF	TGCGCCAGCAGGGGGGACATCTCCTACGAGCAGTACTTC
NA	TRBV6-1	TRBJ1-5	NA	CASKFSVEQRWQDQPQHF	TGTGCCAGCAAATTCAGTGTCGAGCAGAGATGGCAGGATCAGCCCCAGCATTTT